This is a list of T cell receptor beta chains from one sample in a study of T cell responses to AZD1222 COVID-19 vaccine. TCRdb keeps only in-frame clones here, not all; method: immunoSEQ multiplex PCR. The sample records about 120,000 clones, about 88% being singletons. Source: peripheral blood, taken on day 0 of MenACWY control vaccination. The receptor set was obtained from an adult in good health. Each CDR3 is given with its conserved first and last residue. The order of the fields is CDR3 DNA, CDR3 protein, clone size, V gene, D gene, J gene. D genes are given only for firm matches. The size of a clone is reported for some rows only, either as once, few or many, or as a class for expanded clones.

TGCGCCAGCAGCCAAGGGGACAGGGGCGGCGACGAGCAGTACTTC	CASSQGDRGGDEQYF	-	TRBV4-1	TRBD1	TRBJ2-7
TGTGCCAGCAGTTTGGCACTGGGGCGCCTCCACTTT	CASSLALGRLHF	-	TRBV27	-	TRBJ1-6
TGTGCCAGCAGCGGGGGACGTCTCAGCAATCAGCCCCAGCATTTT	CASSGGRLSNQPQHF	once	TRBV2	-	TRBJ1-5
TGTGCCAGCAGTTTAACGGCTAACTCTGGAAACACCATATATTTT	CASSLTANSGNTIYF	-	TRBV28	-	TRBJ1-3
TGCGCCAGCAGCTTGCATAGCGGGAGGGTTACGAATACGCAGTATTTT	CASSLHSGRVTNTQYF	-	TRBV5-1	TRBD2	TRBJ2-3
TGTGCCACCACTAGCGGGAGCCGTAACAATGAGCAGTTCTTC	CATTSGSRNNEQFF	-	TRBV28	TRBD2	TRBJ2-1
TGTGCCAGCTCACTATTAGCGGTCCCGGTGTCAGATACGCAGTATTTT	CASSLLAVPVSDTQYF	-	TRBV18	-	TRBJ2-3
TGTGCCAGCAGCACCTCGCTGACTAGCGGAACGCAGTATTTT	CASSTSLTSGTQYF	few	TRBV7-3	TRBD2	TRBJ2-3
TGCAGTGCTAGTAGGGGCAGGGGAGGTGAAAAACTGTTTTTT	CSASRGRGGEKLFF	-	TRBV20-1	-	TRBJ1-4
TGTGCCTGGGCCGGGATTTTGGGGAACATTCAGTACTTC	CAWAGILGNIQYF	-	TRBV30	-	TRBJ2-4
TGCGCCAGCAGCTTGACGGCAACTAATGAAAAACTGTTTTTT	CASSLTATNEKLFF	once	TRBV5-1	-	TRBJ1-4
TGCAGCGTGGGGACTGTGACTTCTAACTATGGCTACACCTTC	CSVGTVTSNYGYTF	-	TRBV29-1	-	TRBJ1-2
TGTGCCAGCAGTTTAAACAGGCCGAACACTGAAGCTTTCTTT	CASSLNRPNTEAFF	-	TRBV28	-	TRBJ1-1
TGCGCCAGCTCCCAGGGTTTAGCGGGAGGGGAGACCCAGTACTTC	CASSQGLAGGETQYF	-	TRBV5-1	TRBD2	TRBJ2-5
TGTGCCAGCTTCCGCGGGACCGCCGGGGGTGGACGATCACCCCTCCACTTT	CASFRGTAGGGRSPLHF	-	TRBV2	-	TRBJ1-6
TGTGCCAGCAGCGCAGACATAGGCTCTGGAAACACCATATATTTT	CASSADIGSGNTIYF	-	TRBV9	-	TRBJ1-3
TGTGCCATCAGTGAAATGGGGGGGCAAACTGAAGCTTTCTTT	CAISEMGGQTEAFF	-	TRBV10-3	-	TRBJ1-1
TGTGCCAGCAGCCATAGCTCCATCAGGACAGGGTTTTGGGAGCAGTACTTC	CASSHSSIRTGFWEQYF	-	TRBV3-1/TRBV3-2	TRBD1	TRBJ2-7
TGCAGCGTGTCGGGACAGGGTTATGGAAACACCATATATTTT	CSVSGQGYGNTIYF	-	TRBV29-1	TRBD1	TRBJ1-3
TGTGCCAGCAGCTTAGGGGCCAGGGGAGGGAATCAGCCCCAGCATTTT	CASSLGARGGNQPQHF	-	TRBV7-6	-	TRBJ1-5
TGTGCCAGCAGCCCGACTAATCCGAACACCGGGGAGCTGTTTTTT	CASSPTNPNTGELFF	-	TRBV9	-	TRBJ2-2
TGTGCCAGCAGCCGGGACCAATCCTACGAGCAGTACTTC	CASSRDQSYEQYF	-	TRBV7-7	-	TRBJ2-7
TGTGCCAGCTCACCATCCGGGACGGGCTATGGCTACACCTTC	CASSPSGTGYGYTF	-	TRBV18	-	TRBJ1-2
TGCGCCAGCAGCCAAGACCGTTCCGGAAGGTCGACAGGGGGATACAATGAGCAGTTCTTC	CASSQDRSGRSTGGYNEQFF	once	TRBV4-1	TRBD1	TRBJ2-1
TGTGCCAGCAGTTTGGTCCCTGAAGCTTTCTTT	CASSLVPEAFF	-	TRBV12-3/TRBV12-4	-	TRBJ1-1
TGTGCCAGCAGCTCCCGGGCCCTGACCGGGCAGACAGATACGCAGTATTTT	CASSSRALTGQTDTQYF	-	TRBV11-2	-	TRBJ2-3
TGTGCCACCAGCGCTAATCTTGGAGCAGGGTCAAGGAGTGAGCAGTTCTTC	CATSANLGAGSRSEQFF	-	TRBV15	-	TRBJ2-1
TGTGCCAGCAGTTACTCGGCCCGCACAGATACGCAGTATTTT	CASSYSARTDTQYF	-	TRBV6-5	-	TRBJ2-3
TGCGCCAGCAGCTTGGAGGGGATTCTCAATCAGCCCCAGCATTTT	CASSLEGILNQPQHF	once	TRBV5-1	-	TRBJ1-5
TGTGCCAGCAGCTTACAGTTAACGGGGGCGGGTGGCTACACCTTC	CASSLQLTGAGGYTF	-	TRBV7-9	-	TRBJ1-2
TGTGCCAGCAGCGTAGATAGGAACACCGGGGAGCTGTTTTTT	CASSVDRNTGELFF	-	TRBV27	-	TRBJ2-2
TGTGCCAGCAGCCTTACGGACAGGGGGCGCACCGGGGAGCTGTTTTTT	CASSLTDRGRTGELFF	-	TRBV9	TRBD1	TRBJ2-2
TGTGCCAGCAGCTTACCCCCGCAGGGCCCCATAAAGAACACTGAAGCTTTCTTT	CASSLPPQGPIKNTEAFF	-	TRBV7-3	-	TRBJ1-1
TGTGCCAGCAGCTTAGCTGGGGGGGATCAGCCCCAGCATTTT	CASSLAGGDQPQHF	-	TRBV11-2	-	TRBJ1-5
TGTGCCACCAGTGGGGGGGATCCGGGACTAGCGGGATACACCGGGGAGCTGTTTTTT	CATSGGDPGLAGYTGELFF	-	TRBV24-1	TRBD2	TRBJ2-2
TGTGCCAGCAACACGCAATTCAGGGGGAGCGATGTAGGATACGGAAACACCATATATTTT	CASNTQFRGSDVGYGNTIYF	-	TRBV2	TRBD1	TRBJ1-3
TGTGCCAGTAGTATTACAGAAGGCTACGAGCAGTACTTC	CASSITEGYEQYF	-	TRBV19	-	TRBJ2-7
TGTGCCACCAGACCGGGACAGGGTTTCGCACAGAACACCGGGGAGCTGTTTTTT	CATRPGQGFAQNTGELFF	-	TRBV24-1	TRBD1	TRBJ2-2
TGTGCCTGGCTAACAGGGGGGTGGCAGTACTTC	CAWLTGGWQYF	-	TRBV30	TRBD1	TRBJ2-7
TGTGCCAGCAGTTCACAGGGATATGGCTACACCTTC	CASSSQGYGYTF	-	TRBV28	-	TRBJ1-2
TGTGCCAGCGGGACCGGGGCCCTTAATGAAAAACTGTTTTTT	CASGTGALNEKLFF	many	TRBV28	-	TRBJ1-4
TGTGCCAGTAGTATAGACCCAGCGGGAGGGGGGAAGAAGTTCTTC	CASSIDPAGGGKKFF	-	TRBV19	TRBD2	TRBJ2-1